Listed below are T cell receptor beta chains from one sample, sequenced in a study of blood T cell repertoires in COVID-19. This table comes from immunoSEQ multiplex PCR, and its TCRdb copy is limited to in-frame clones, with some not included. There are about 210,000 clones in the sample; about 86% occur only once, and 3% to 4% lies in the top ten. Sequencing was carried out using PBMCs or T cells enriched from blood (not recorded which). These TCRs come from a woman in her thirties or forties with acute COVID-19. Each CDR3 is given with its conserved first and last residue. The D gene is left open where the match is weak. Clone sizes are given selectively: once, few, many, or a class where the clone is expanded.

cdr3_length	v_call	clone_size	d_call	j_call	cdr3_nt	cdr3_aa
16	TRBV4-3	once	TRBD2	TRBJ2-7	TGCGCCAGCAGTTCCGGGACTAGCGCTTCTCTGGGCGAGCAGTACTTC	CASSSGTSASLGEQYF
21	TRBV4-2	few	TRBD2	TRBJ2-7	TGTGCCAGCAGCCAAGCTGCCCGGGGGCTAGCGGGAGGTAGGTGGACCTACGAGCAGTACTTC	CASSQAARGLAGGRWTYEQYF
15	TRBV9	.	.	TRBJ2-3	TGTGCCAGCAGCTTCGGGACTCTAAGGGCAGATACGCAGTATTTT	CASSFGTLRADTQYF
13	TRBV29-1	once	.	TRBJ1-6	TGCAGCGTTGAGGTACAGGGCGGTTCACCCCTCCACTTT	CSVEVQGGSPLHF
15	TRBV4-3	.	.	TRBJ1-2	TGCGCCAGCAGCCAAGAACCGGTCCCCGAGGGTGGCTACACCTTC	CASSQEPVPEGGYTF
14	TRBV2	.	.	TRBJ1-2	TGTGCCAGCAGTGAATTGGACATCGGGTATGGCTACACCTTC	CASSELDIGYGYTF
12	TRBV6-5	.	.	TRBJ1-1	TGTGCCAGCAGTAGGGGAGGCACTGAAGCTTTCTTT	CASSRGGTEAFF
16	TRBV28	.	.	TRBJ2-7	TGTGCCAGCAGTACCCTCAACAGGGGAGGACCCTACGAGCAGTACTTC	CASSTLNRGGPYEQYF
14	TRBV11-2	.	.	TRBJ1-4	TGTGCCAGCAGCTTTCGGGGAGGGAATGAAAAACTGTTTTTT	CASSFRGGNEKLFF
12	TRBV24-1	once	.	TRBJ2-5	TGTGCCACCAGTGATGGCCCCAGGGTCCAGTACTTC	CATSDGPRVQYF
16	TRBV5-4	.	.	TRBJ2-1	TGTGCCAGCAGCTTGGCGTTCGGAGGACCCTACAATGAGCAGTTCTTC	CASSLAFGGPYNEQFF
13	TRBV12-3/TRBV12-4	.	TRBD1	TRBJ2-2	TGTGCCAGCAGTCAAACAGGGGCCGGGGAGCTGTTTTTT	CASSQTGAGELFF
13	TRBV10-3	.	.	TRBJ1-1	TGTGCCATCAGAGGCCAGGAGAACACTGAAGCTTTCTTT	CAIRGQENTEAFF
18	TRBV19	.	.	TRBJ2-6	TGTGCCAGTAGTAAAGGAAGGAGCGGAGATTCTGGGGCCAACGTCCTGACTTTC	CASSKGRSGDSGANVLTF
13	TRBV10-1	.	.	TRBJ2-1	TGCGCCAGCAGTGAGGGCACCTACAATGAGCAGTTCTTC	CASSEGTYNEQFF
14	TRBV29-1	.	.	TRBJ2-1	TGCAGCGTTGGAGGTGCCGCCATCGGGGATGAGCAGTTCTTC	CSVGGAAIGDEQFF
14	TRBV19	once	TRBD1	TRBJ1-5	TGTGCCAGTAGTATGGGACAGGGACCTCAGCCCCAGCATTTT	CASSMGQGPQPQHF
12	TRBV11-2	once	.	TRBJ2-7	TGTGCCAGCAGCCAAACCAGCTACGAGCAGTACTTC	CASSQTSYEQYF
15	TRBV28	.	TRBD2	TRBJ2-5	TGTGCCAGCAGTCCGTGGACTAGCGCGGCAGAGACCCAGTACTTC	CASSPWTSAAETQYF
15	TRBV28	.	.	TRBJ2-7	TGTGCCAGTCCCCCCGAGAGGGCGGGTTTTCACGAGCAGTACTTC	CASPPERAGFHEQYF
15	TRBV19	.	.	TRBJ1-1	TGTGCCAGTAGTATAGATAGGAGGATGAACACTGAAGCTTTCTTT	CASSIDRRMNTEAFF
13	TRBV11-2	few	TRBD1	TRBJ2-7	TGTGCCAGCAGGGGGACAGCCGCGTACGAGCAGTACTTC	CASRGTAAYEQYF
15	TRBV19	once	TRBD1	TRBJ2-7	TGTGCCAGTAGTATTTTACCCGGACAGGGCCACGAGCAGTACTTC	CASSILPGQGHEQYF
16	TRBV7-9	.	TRBD2	TRBJ2-1	TGTGCCAGCAGCCCCGCCCTCGGGGGGTCTTACAATGAGCAGTTCTTC	CASSPALGGSYNEQFF
17	TRBV5-8	.	.	TRBJ2-7	TGTGCCAGCAGCTCAAACTCTGGCCAGCGGGCCCCCTACGAGCAGTACTTC	CASSSNSGQRAPYEQYF
12	TRBV3-1/TRBV3-2	few	.	TRBJ2-3	TGTGCCAGCAGCCCTACGCGGGATACGCAGTATTTT	CASSPTRDTQYF
14	TRBV29-1	.	TRBD2	TRBJ2-1	TGCAGCGTAGTAACTAGCGGATCCTACAATGAGCAGTTCTTC	CSVVTSGSYNEQFF
16	TRBV5-5	.	.	TRBJ1-3	TGTGCCAGCAGCGCGGGACTGGGAGTCTCTGGAAACACCATATATTTT	CASSAGLGVSGNTIYF
16	TRBV11-2	once	.	TRBJ2-1	TGTGCCAGCAGCTTATTTGACAGGCCCCACGTCAATGAGCAGTTCTTC	CASSLFDRPHVNEQFF
15	TRBV27	.	.	TRBJ2-7	TGTGCCAGCAGTTTCTGGGACTCAGCTTCCTACGAGCAGTACTTC	CASSFWDSASYEQYF
11	TRBV29-1	few	.	TRBJ1-2	TGCAGCGGCGACAGTGACTATGGCTACACCTTC	CSGDSDYGYTF
13	TRBV28	few	.	TRBJ2-7	TGTGCCAGCAGTTCGGACAACTCCTACGAGCAGTACTTC	CASSSDNSYEQYF
15	TRBV27	.	TRBD2	TRBJ2-5	TGTGCCAGCAGGGGACTAGCGGGAGGAGGGGGACGCCAGTACTTC	CASRGLAGGGGRQYF
13	TRBV27	.	.	TRBJ1-3	TGTGCCAGCAGTTTTAGCTCTGGAAACACCATATATTTT	CASSFSSGNTIYF
13	TRBV28	.	TRBD1	TRBJ1-2	TGTGCCAGCAGTGGACAGGGGGCGGGTGGCTACACCTTC	CASSGQGAGGYTF
15	TRBV4-1	.	.	TRBJ2-1	TGCGCCAGCAGCCAAGACGGGGGGACACCCAATGAGCAGTTCTTC	CASSQDGGTPNEQFF
16	TRBV30	.	TRBD1	TRBJ1-1	TGTGCCTGGAGTCATCCGGGACAGTTCGGAGGAGTTGAAGCTTTCTTT	CAWSHPGQFGGVEAFF
15	TRBV28	.	TRBD2	TRBJ2-7	TGTGCCAGCAGTTCGGTGGCTAGCGGGGGCTACGAGCAGTACTTC	CASSSVASGGYEQYF
16	TRBV9	.	TRBD2	TRBJ2-1	TGTGCCAGCAGCACCGGGACTAGCGGGAGAGGGGTTGAGCAGTTCTTC	CASSTGTSGRGVEQFF
14	TRBV2	.	TRBD1	TRBJ1-2	TGTGCCAGCAGCGGACAGGGGGGCGTCCATGGCTACACCTTC	CASSGQGGVHGYTF
17	TRBV24-1	few	TRBD2	TRBJ2-1	TGTGCCACCAGTGAAATCTCCGCGCTAGCGGGAGTCAATGAGCAGTTCTTC	CATSEISALAGVNEQFF
14	TRBV27	.	.	TRBJ2-3	TGTGCCAGCAGTGCCGAGCTGCCGTGGGATACGCAGTATTTT	CASSAELPWDTQYF
16	TRBV18	.	TRBD1	TRBJ1-4	TGTGCCAGCTCACTCCACAGGGGCGCAACTAATGAAAAACTGTTTTTT	CASSLHRGATNEKLFF
16	TRBV28	.	.	TRBJ2-6	TGTGCCAGCAGTTTCTCGGGGTACTCTGGGGCCAACGTCCTGACTTTC	CASSFSGYSGANVLTF
14	TRBV2	few	.	TRBJ2-7	TGTGCCAGCAGTGTCCGGGATTCCTCCTACGAGCAGTACTTC	CASSVRDSSYEQYF
13	TRBV19	.	.	TRBJ1-5	TGTGCCAGTAGTATGCAGGGCAATCAGCCCCAGCATTTT	CASSMQGNQPQHF
14	TRBV7-9	once	TRBD2	TRBJ2-5	TGTGCCAGCAGCCGTCGGACTAGCGGGGAGACCCAGTACTTC	CASSRRTSGETQYF
15	TRBV19	.	TRBD1	TRBJ1-3	TGTGCCAGTAGCCACGGACAGGTCCGGGGAAACACCATATATTTT	CASSHGQVRGNTIYF
13	TRBV7-2	.	.	TRBJ2-7	TGTGCCAGCAGCTCAGAAATGTCGGGGGAGCAGTACTTC	CASSSEMSGEQYF
16	TRBV28	.	.	TRBJ2-2	TGTGCCAGCAGCCCCCGGTACAGGGCGGTCACCGGGGAGCTGTTTTTT	CASSPRYRAVTGELFF
14	TRBV27	.	TRBD1	TRBJ1-2	TGTGCCAGCAGCCCGTACAGGGGAGGCTATGGCTACACCTTC	CASSPYRGGYGYTF
16	TRBV20-1	.	TRBD2	TRBJ2-7	TGCAGTGCTAGTGGAGGGACTAGCGGGAGTCTCCACGAGCAGTACTTC	CSASGGTSGSLHEQYF
13	TRBV2	.	TRBD2	TRBJ2-2	TGTGCCAGCAGACTAGCGGCGACCGGGGAGCTGTTTTTT	CASRLAATGELFF
18	TRBV4-1	.	TRBD2	TRBJ2-2	TGCGCCAGCAGCCAAGATGGGGGACTAGCGGGGAACACCGGGGAGCTGTTTTTT	CASSQDGGLAGNTGELFF
13	TRBV9	.	TRBD1	TRBJ2-7	TGTCCCTCCCCGGACAGGGGAGTAGAAGAGCAGTACTTC	CPSPDRGVEEQYF
17	TRBV4-1	.	TRBD2	TRBJ2-1	TGCGCCAGCAGCCAAGGGACTAGCGGGAGAGAGGGATTTGTGCAGTTCTTC	CASSQGTSGREGFVQFF
15	TRBV28	.	.	TRBJ1-3	TGTGCCAGCACCCAAAACAGGGTCGCTGGAAACACCATATATTTT	CASTQNRVAGNTIYF